This TCR beta chain was recorded in a study of blood T cell repertoires in COVID-19. Looking at the study overall: PBMCs, B-cell-depleted T cells, or T cells provided the cDNA or gDNA that made up the material.

Produced via immunoSEQ multiplex PCR; TCRdb's table is partial and in-frame only. The table records approximately 45,000 clones, 85% to 90% of them present only once. This clone was observed a handful of times. Sequenced input: peripheral blood. This clonotype was sampled from a human donor in a cohort sampled during active COVID-19.

The CDR3 here is CASSPPGLAGSSYEQYF. CDR3 bases: TGTGCCAGCTCACCCCCTGGACTAGCGGGGAGCTCCTACGAGCAGTACTTC. The rearrangement joins TRBV18 to TRBJ2-7; TRBD2 matches 12 bases. The V segment lost 3 bases and the J segment 0 bases; nucleotides outside the gene matches: 6. Per germline, CDR1 KGHSH and CDR2 LQKENI. The CDR3 has 17 amino acids.